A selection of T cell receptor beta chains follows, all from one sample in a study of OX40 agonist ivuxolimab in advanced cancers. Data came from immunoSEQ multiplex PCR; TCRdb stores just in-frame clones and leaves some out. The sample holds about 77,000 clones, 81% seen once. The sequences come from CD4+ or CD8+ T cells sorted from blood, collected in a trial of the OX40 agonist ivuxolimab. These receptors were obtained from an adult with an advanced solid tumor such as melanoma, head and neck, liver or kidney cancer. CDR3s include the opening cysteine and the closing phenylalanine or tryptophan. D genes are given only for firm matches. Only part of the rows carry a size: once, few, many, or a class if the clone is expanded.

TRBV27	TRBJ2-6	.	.	CASSPRPSGANVLTF	TGTGCCAGCAGTCCCCGGCCCTCTGGGGCCAACGTCCTGACTTTC
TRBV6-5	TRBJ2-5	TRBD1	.	CASSLTGGRLETQYF	TGTGCCAGCAGTTTGACAGGGGGCAGGCTTGAGACCCAGTACTTC
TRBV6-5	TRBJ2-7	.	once	CASSYSASDQAYEQYF	TGTGCCAGCAGTTACTCGGCATCGGACCAAGCCTACGAGCAGTACTTC
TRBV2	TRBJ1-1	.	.	CASRMRYMNTEAFF	TGTGCCAGCCGAATGAGATACATGAACACTGAAGCTTTCTTT
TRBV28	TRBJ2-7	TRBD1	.	CASRGTGDSYEQYF	TGTGCCAGCAGGGGGACAGGGGATTCCTACGAGCAGTACTTC
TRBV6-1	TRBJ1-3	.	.	CASSEAYGGAGNTIYF	TGTGCCAGCAGTGAAGCGTATGGGGGCGCAGGAAACACCATATATTTT
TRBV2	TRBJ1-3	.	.	CASSEAPPLSGNTIYF	TGTGCCAGCAGTGAAGCCCCCCCTTTGTCTGGAAACACCATATATTTT
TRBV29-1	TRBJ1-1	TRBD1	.	CSVEEGTGAEAFF	TGCAGCGTTGAAGAAGGGACAGGGGCCGAAGCTTTCTTT
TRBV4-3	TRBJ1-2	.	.	CASSQETGRSYGYTF	TGCGCCAGCAGCCAAGAGACGGGGAGGTCCTATGGCTACACCTTC
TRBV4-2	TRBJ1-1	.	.	CASSQDEVSGTEAFF	TGTGCCAGCAGCCAAGACGAGGTCTCTGGCACTGAAGCTTTCTTT
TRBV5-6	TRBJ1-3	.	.	CASAQRGTGNTIYF	TGTGCCAGCGCTCAGCGGGGGACTGGAAACACCATATATTTT
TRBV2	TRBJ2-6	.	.	CASTLESGANVLTF	TGTGCCAGCACTCTAGAATCTGGGGCCAACGTCCTGACTTTC
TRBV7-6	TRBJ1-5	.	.	CASSLILTSSNQPQHF	TGTGCCAGCAGCTTAATCCTGACTTCTAGCAATCAGCCCCAGCATTTT
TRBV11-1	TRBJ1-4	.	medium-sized	CASGLNEKLFF	TGTGCCAGCGGCCTTAATGAAAAACTGTTTTTT
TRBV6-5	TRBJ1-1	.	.	CASSYQGQANTEAFF	TGTGCCAGCAGTTACCAGGGGCAGGCGAACACTGAAGCTTTCTTT
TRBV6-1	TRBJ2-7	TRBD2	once	CASSEAWRGRGVNYEQYF	TGTGCCAGCAGTGAAGCGTGGAGGGGCCGGGGGGTGAACTACGAGCAGTACTTC
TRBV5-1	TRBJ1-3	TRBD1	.	CASREGQAGNTIYF	TGCGCCAGCCGGGAGGGACAGGCTGGAAACACCATATATTTT
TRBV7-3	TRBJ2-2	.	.	CASSLRPLNTGELFF	TGTGCCAGCAGCCTCCGTCCCTTAAACACCGGGGAGCTGTTTTTT
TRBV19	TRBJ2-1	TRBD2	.	CASNSGVAGVFNEQFF	TGTGCCAGCAATTCCGGGGTCGCGGGAGTGTTCAATGAGCAGTTCTTC
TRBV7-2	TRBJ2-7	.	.	CASSLQALIYEQYF	TGTGCCAGCAGCCTGCAAGCCCTTATATACGAGCAGTACTTC
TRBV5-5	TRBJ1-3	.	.	CASSFGQIDTIYF	TGTGCCAGCAGCTTCGGACAGATCGACACCATATATTTT
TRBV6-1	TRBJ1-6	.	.	CASSGGGVNSPLHF	TGTGCCAGCAGTGGGGGAGGGGTCAATTCACCCCTCCACTTT
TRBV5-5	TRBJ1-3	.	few	CASRGASGNTIYF	TGTGCCAGCAGAGGGGCCTCTGGAAACACCATATATTTT
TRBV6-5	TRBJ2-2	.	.	CASKGGGWNTGELFF	TGTGCCAGCAAGGGGGGCGGTTGGAACACCGGGGAGCTGTTTTTT
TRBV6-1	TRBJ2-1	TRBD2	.	CASTGLAGVSEQFF	TGTGCCAGCACGGGACTAGCGGGAGTAAGTGAGCAGTTCTTC
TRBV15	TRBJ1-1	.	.	CATSSQGGTEAFF	TGTGCCACCAGCAGTCAGGGTGGCACTGAAGCTTTCTTT
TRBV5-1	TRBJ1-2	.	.	CASSLERTVYGYTF	TGCGCCAGCAGCTTGGAGAGGACAGTCTATGGCTACACCTTC
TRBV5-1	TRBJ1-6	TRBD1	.	CASSTGQDNSPLHF	TGCGCCAGCAGCACCGGACAGGATAATTCACCCCTCCACTTT
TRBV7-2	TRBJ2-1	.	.	CASSLGGPSRVEQFF	TGTGCCAGCAGCTTAGGAGGGCCCTCCCGGGTCGAGCAGTTCTTC
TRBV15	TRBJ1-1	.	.	CATSRDRVGRRSRMNTEAFF	TGTGCCACCAGCAGAGATAGGGTCGGGCGGAGAAGCAGGATGAACACTGAAGCTTTCTTT
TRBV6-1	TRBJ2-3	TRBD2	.	CASSDLSGGATDTQYF	TGTGCCAGCAGTGACCTAAGCGGGGGGGCCACAGATACGCAGTATTTT
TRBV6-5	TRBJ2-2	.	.	CASSYEKESGELFF	TGTGCCAGCAGTTACGAAAAGGAATCAGGGGAGCTGTTTTTT
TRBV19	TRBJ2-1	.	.	CASKASFSYNEQFF	TGTGCCAGTAAGGCCAGCTTCTCCTACAATGAGCAGTTCTTC
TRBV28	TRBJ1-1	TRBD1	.	CASSDGQGGKAFF	TGTGCCAGCAGCGACGGACAGGGAGGGAAAGCTTTCTTT
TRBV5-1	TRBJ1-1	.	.	CASSLFGTETEAFF	TGCGCCAGCAGCTTGTTCGGGACTGAGACTGAAGCTTTCTTT
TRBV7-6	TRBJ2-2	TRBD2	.	CASSLRGANSNTGELFF	TGTGCCAGCAGCTTGCGGGGGGCTAATAGTAACACCGGGGAGCTGTTTTTT
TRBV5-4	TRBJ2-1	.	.	CASHSQSGEGEQFF	TGTGCCAGCCATTCGCAATCAGGGGAGGGTGAGCAGTTCTTC
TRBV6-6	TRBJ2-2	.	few	CASSPHAGELFF	TGTGCCAGCAGCCCACACGCCGGGGAGCTGTTTTTT
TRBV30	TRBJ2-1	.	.	CAWRGRGRRSYNEQFF	TGTGCCTGGCGGGGGCGCGGGCGTCGCTCCTACAATGAGCAGTTCTTC
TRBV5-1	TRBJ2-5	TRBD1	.	CASSQTGTGVETQYF	TGCGCCAGCAGCCAGACCGGGACAGGGGTGGAGACCCAGTACTTC
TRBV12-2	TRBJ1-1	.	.	CASRLVSGKGTEAFF	TGTGCAAGTCGCTTAGTGTCAGGGAAAGGGACTGAAGCTTTCTTT
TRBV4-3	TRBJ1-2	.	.	CASSQDSGQGAGYTF	TGCGCCAGCAGCCAAGATTCGGGGCAGGGAGCTGGCTACACCTTC
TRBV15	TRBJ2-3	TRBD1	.	CATSRDGTGGMDTQYF	TGTGCCACCAGCAGAGATGGAACAGGGGGCATGGATACGCAGTATTTT
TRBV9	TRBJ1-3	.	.	CASSVGGPGNTIYF	TGTGCCAGCAGCGTAGGGGGGCCTGGAAACACCATATATTTT
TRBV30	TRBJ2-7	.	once	CAWSRRYEQYF	TGTGCCTGGAGTCGCCGATACGAGCAGTACTTC
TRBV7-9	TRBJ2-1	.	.	CASSLADLAGSHNEQFF	TGTGCCAGCAGCTTAGCGGATTTGGCGGGATCTCACAATGAGCAGTTCTTC
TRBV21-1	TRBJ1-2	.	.	CASSKDAGGLRGYGYTF	TGTGCCAGCAGCAAAGACGCGGGGGGGCTTAGGGGCTATGGCTACACCTTC
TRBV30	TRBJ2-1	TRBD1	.	CAGAGQGAEQFF	TGTGCCGGAGCTGGGCAGGGGGCTGAGCAGTTCTTC
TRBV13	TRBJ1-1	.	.	CASRNFGGPLLTEAFF	TGTGCCAGCAGGAACTTTGGAGGGCCCCTATTGACTGAAGCTTTCTTT
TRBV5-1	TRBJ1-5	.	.	CASSPDTYDQPQHF	TGCGCCAGCAGCCCGGACACATACGATCAGCCCCAGCATTTT